The sequence of this T cell receptor (beta chain) was determined in a study of blood T cell repertoires in COVID-19. At the level of the study: Sites in the United States, Italy and Spain provided acute and convalescent COVID-19 samples.

The repertoire was sequenced with immunoSEQ multiplex PCR; TCRdb's copy has only in-frame clones and lacks some. The sample lists roughly 39,000 clones, more than 75% seen once, with around 24% in the top ten. Between the trimmed V and J ends, which lost 6 bases and 4 bases, there was a span of 9 bases. The CDR3 consists of 13 residues. CDR1 and CDR2 from the germline V gene are SNHLY and FYNNEI. The chain uses TRBV2 and TRBJ1-4, with a tentative D call TRBD1 (6 bases). The receptor was derived from a man aged 50 to 59 with active or convalescent COVID-19. Sequenced: peripheral blood. For the CDR3, the DNA is TGTGCCAGCAGAGGGGACATTAATGAAAAACTGTTTTTT. This gives the protein CASRGDINEKLFF.